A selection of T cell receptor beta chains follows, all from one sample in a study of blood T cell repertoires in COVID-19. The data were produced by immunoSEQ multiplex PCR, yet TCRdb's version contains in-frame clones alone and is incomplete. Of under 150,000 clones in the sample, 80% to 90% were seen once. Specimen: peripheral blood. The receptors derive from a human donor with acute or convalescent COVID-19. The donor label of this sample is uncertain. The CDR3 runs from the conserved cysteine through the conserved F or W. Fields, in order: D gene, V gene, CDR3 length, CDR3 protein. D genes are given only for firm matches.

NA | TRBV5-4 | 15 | CASQRGTLNTGELFF
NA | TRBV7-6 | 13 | CASSPDGDYEAFF
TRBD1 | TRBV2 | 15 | CASSESGQGWPEAFF
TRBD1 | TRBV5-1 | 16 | CASSGGIRQGNYGYTF
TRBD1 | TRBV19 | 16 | CASSIRTGQGDTEAFF
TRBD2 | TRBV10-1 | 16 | CASSESSSGLQETQYF
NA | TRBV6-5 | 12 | CASIVYPDTQYF
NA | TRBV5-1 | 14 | CASSLGLGAVEQFF
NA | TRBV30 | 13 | CAWSEAGNTEAFF
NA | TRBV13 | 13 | CASSLGRGDGYTF
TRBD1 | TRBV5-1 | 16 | CASSLARGQVDYGYTF
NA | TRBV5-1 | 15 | CASSSRTVSNTEAFF
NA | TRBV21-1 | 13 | CASSLLRRYGYTF
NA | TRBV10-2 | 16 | CASRASRGPGSTEAFF
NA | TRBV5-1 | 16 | CASSFTVLGFSGELFF
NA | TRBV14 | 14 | CASSQGVERSPLHF
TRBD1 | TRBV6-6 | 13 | CASSSTGQHEQYF
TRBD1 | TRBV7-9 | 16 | CASSLGWTGPVGEQYF
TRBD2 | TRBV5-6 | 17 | CASSLVSSGFSYNEQFF
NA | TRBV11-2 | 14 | CASSTRSSNTEAFF
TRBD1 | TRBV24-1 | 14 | CATKGTGSYNEQFF
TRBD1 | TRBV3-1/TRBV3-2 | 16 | CASSQGTGSSGNTIYF
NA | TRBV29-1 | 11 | CSVVQGLEAFF
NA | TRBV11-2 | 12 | CASSRDSGEQYF
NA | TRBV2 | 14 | CASSPDSNYQPQHF
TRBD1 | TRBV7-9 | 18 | CASSSFGQGQENTGELFF
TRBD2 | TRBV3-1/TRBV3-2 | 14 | CASSPSGGGGELFF
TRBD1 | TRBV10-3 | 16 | CAISEGGGGRYYGYTF
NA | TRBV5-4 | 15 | CASSLRTGLENEQFF
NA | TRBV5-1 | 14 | CASSLGPRQVGYTF
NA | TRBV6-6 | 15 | CASSYGTGSNYGYTF
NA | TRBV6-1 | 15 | CASSETQGGNSPLHF
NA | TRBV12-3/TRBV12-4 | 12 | CASSQRADTQYF